The TCR beta chain under discussion was sequenced for a study of T cell responses to AZD1222 COVID-19 vaccine. About the research overall: The analysis combined second doses at about 4 or about 12 weeks.

A remark on this clone: Its antigen is not known.

The ends were cut back, 0 bases at V and 4 bases at J, with 10 bases in the middle. CDR3 length: 14 amino acids. Looked up from germline, CDR1 is LGHDT and CDR2 is YNNKEL (reference sequence). Produced via immunoSEQ multiplex PCR; TCRdb's table is partial and in-frame only. The sample carries under 140,000 clones, around 92% recorded once. Study-wide findings and caveats: In all cases, repertoires were sampled only after the peak T cell response. Only six people who got AZD1222 tested seropositive at baseline. Increases in Spike-specific TCR breadth and depth were seen after two AZD1222 doses.

This clonotype was obtained from an adult in good health. The sample here was peripheral blood, taken on day 0 of AZD1222 vaccination. This chain uses TRBV3-1 (or the pseudogene TRBV3-2) with TRBJ2-7; D is unclear. CDR3 protein: CASSQEAAPYEQYF. CDR3 DNA sequence: TGTGCCAGCAGCCAAGAGGCCGCCCCATACGAGCAGTACTTC.